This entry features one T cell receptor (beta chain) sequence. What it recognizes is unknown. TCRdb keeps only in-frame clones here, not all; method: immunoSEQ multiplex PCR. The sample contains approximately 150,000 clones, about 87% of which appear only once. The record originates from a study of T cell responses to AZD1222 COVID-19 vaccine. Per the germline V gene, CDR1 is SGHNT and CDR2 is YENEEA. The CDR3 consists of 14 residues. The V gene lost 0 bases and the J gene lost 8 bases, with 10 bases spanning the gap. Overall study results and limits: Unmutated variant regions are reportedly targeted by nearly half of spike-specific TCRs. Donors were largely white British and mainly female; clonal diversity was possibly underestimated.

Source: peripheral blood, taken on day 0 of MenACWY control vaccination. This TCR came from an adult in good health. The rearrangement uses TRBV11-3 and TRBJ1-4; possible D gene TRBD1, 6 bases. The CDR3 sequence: CASSLEQGGEKLFF. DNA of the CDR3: TGTGCCAGCAGCTTAGAACAGGGTGGAGAAAAACTGTTTTTT.